This entry concerns a single T cell receptor (beta chain). J gave up 12 bases and V 1 base, and 7 bases lay outside the gene matches. Germline CDR1 and CDR2: SGHTS and YDEGEE. The CDR3 is made up of 13 amino acids. Seattle patients were enrolled while actively infected and followed longitudinally. Authors' analysis steps: It was from reference gene primer amplification that nucleated cell counts were estimated. Generated by immunoSEQ multiplex PCR, the TCRdb table keeps only in-frame clones and is missing some. For V, J and clone size, that table is used; D and trimming come from the DNA. Here the sample spans about 200,000 clones, around four fifths being singletons. The sample originates from a study of blood T cell repertoires in COVID-19. Study overall: The origin of the acute and convalescent COVID-19 samples was the United States, Italy and Spain.

What was sequenced was peripheral blood. The receptor's source is a man aged 55 to 69 with COVID-19, enrolled during active disease. The chain employs TRBV5-8 and TRBJ2-1; 7 bases line up with TRBD2. The CDR3, as DNA: TGTGCCAGCAGCTTGAGTGGGAGGGCGCCGCAGTTCTTC. This translates into CASSLSGRAPQFF.